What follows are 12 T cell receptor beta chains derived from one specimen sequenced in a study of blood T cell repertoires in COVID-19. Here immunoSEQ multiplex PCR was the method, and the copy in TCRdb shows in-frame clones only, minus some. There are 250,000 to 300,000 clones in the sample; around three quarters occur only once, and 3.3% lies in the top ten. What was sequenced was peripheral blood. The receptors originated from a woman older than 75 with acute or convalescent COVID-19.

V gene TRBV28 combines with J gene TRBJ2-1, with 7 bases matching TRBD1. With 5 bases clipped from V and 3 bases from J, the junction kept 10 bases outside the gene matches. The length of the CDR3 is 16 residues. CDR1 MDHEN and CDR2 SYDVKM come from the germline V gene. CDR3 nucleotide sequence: TGTGCCAGCAGTCCCGCGGGCAGGGGGATCTACAATGAGCAGTTCTTC. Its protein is CASSPAGRGIYNEQFF. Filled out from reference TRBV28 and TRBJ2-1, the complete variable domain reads DVKVTQSSRYLVKRTGEKVFLECVQDMDHENMFWYRQDPGLGLRLIYFSYDVKMKEKGDIPEGYSVSREKKERFSLILESASTNQTSMYLCASSPAGRGIYNEQFFGPGTRLTVL.

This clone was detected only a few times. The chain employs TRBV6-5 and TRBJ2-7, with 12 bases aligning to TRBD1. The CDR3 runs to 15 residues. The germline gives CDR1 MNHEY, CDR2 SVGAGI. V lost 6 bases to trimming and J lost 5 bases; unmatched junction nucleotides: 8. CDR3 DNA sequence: TGTGCCAGCAGCCCCCAGGGACAGGGGGCGCACGAGCAGTACTTC. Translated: CASSPQGQGAHEQYF.

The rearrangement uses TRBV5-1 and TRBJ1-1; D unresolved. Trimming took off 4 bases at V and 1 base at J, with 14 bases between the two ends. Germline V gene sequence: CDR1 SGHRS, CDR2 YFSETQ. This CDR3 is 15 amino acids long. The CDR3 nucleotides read TGCGCCAGCAGCCTCCTTGCTAACCCGAACACTGAAGCTTTCTTT. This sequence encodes CASSLLANPNTEAFF.

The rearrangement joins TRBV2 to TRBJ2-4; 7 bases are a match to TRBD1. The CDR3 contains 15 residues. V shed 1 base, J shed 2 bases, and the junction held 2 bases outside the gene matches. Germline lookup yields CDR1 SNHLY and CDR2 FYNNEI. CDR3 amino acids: CASSEGGQSKNIQYF. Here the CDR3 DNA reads TGTGCCAGCAGTGAAGGGGGACAGTCCAAAAACATTCAGTACTTC.

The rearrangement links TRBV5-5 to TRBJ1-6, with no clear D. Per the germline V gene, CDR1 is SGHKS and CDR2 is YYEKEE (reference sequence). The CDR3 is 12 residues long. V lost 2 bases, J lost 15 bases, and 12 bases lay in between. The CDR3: CASSLAGGNLHF. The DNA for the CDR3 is TGTGCCAGCAGCTTAGCCGGAGGGAACCTCCACTTT.

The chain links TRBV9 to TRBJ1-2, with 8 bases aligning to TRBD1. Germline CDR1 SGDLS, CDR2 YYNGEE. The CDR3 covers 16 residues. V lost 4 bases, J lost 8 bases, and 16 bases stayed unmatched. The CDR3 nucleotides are TGTGCCAGCAGCAAGCGCGGACAGGGCGATCCGTGGGGCTACACCTTC. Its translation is CASSKRGQGDPWGYTF.

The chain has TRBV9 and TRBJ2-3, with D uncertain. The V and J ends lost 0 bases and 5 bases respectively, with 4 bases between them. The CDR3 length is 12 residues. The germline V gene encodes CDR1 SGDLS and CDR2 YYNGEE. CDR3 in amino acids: CASSVGEDTQYF. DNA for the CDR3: TGTGCCAGCAGCGTAGGAGAAGATACGCAGTATTTT.

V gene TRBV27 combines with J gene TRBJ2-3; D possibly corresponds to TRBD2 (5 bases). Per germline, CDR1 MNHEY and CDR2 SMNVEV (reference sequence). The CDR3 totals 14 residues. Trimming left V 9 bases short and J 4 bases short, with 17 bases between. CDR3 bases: TGTGCCAGTGGAGCGGCGGATCGTCCAGATACGCAGTATTTT. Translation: CASGAADRPDTQYF.

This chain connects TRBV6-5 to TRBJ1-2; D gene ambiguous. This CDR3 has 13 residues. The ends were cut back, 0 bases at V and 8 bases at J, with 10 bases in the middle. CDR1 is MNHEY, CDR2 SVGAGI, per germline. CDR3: CASSYSRGQGYTF. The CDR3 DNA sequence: TGTGCCAGCAGTTACTCGAGAGGGCAAGGCTACACCTTC.

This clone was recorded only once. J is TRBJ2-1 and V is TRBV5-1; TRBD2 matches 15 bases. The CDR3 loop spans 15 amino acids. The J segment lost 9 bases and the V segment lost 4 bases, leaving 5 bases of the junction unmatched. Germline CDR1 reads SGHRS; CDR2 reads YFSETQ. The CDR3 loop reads CASSGGLAGGGEQFF. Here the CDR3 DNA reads TGCGCCAGCAGCGGCGGACTAGCGGGAGGGGGTGAGCAGTTCTTC.

The CDR3 sequence: CASSYGAYNEQFF. CDR3 bases: TGCGCCAGCAGCTACGGAGCCTACAATGAGCAGTTCTTC. The chain has TRBV5-1 and TRBJ2-1; D gene ambiguous. CDR1 and CDR2 (germline): SGHRS, YFSETQ. The CDR3 spans 13 residues. With 3 bases removed from V and 2 bases from J, the gap between germline ends came to 6 bases.

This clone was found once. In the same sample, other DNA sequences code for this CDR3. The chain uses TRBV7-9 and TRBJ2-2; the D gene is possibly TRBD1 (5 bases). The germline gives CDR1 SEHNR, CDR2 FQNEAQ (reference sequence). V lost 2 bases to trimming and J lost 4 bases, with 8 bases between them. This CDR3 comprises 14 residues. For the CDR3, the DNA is TGTGCCAGCAGCTTAACAGGTTCCACCGGGGAGCTGTTTTTT. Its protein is CASSLTGSTGELFF.